This T cell receptor beta chain was captured by sequencing in a study of blood T cell repertoires in COVID-19. Authors' data handling: It was from reference gene primer amplification that nucleated cell counts were estimated. Using immunoSEQ multiplex PCR, the repertoire was profiled, and TCRdb retains in-frame clones only, with some absent. The V and J calls and clone size are taken from that table; D and trimming were inferred from the DNA. The sample includes about 400,000 clones, about 88% of them seen just once. In its sample, this clone was seen once. CDR1 MNHNS and CDR2 SASEGT come from the germline V gene. After removal of 3 bases from V and 5 bases from J, the junction contained 4 bases not matched to a gene. This CDR3 is 14 amino acids long.

The TCR comes from a human donor in a cohort sampled during active COVID-19. The sample consisted of peripheral blood. The rearrangement links TRBV6-1 to TRBJ2-4, with 7 nucleotides matching TRBD1. The CDR3 region is CASSEWQGENIQYF. DNA of the CDR3: TGTGCCAGCAGTGAGTGGCAGGGGGAAAACATTCAGTACTTC.